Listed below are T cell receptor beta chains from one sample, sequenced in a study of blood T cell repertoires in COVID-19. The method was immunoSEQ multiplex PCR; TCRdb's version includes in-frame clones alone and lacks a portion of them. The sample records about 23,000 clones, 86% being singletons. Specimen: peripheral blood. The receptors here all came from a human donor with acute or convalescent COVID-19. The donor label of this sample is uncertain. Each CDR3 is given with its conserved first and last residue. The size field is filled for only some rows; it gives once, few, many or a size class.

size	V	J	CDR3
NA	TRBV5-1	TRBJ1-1	CASSLGSVNTEAFF
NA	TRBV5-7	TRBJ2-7	CASSLGAGYHEQYF
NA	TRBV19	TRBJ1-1	CASSVGQGGEAFF
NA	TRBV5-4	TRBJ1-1	CASSWGQANTEAFF
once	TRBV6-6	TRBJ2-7	CASSPGTSPEQYF
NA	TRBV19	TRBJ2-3	CASSIDAGGETQYF
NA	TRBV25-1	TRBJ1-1	CASREYTEAFF
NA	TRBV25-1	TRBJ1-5	CASSESPSNQPQHF
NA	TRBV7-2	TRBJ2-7	CASSPTRAGGSYEQYF
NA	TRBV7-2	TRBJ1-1	CASSSLGEDTEAFF
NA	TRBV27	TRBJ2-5	CASRLQETQYF
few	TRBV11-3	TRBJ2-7	CASSLGEGSGQYF
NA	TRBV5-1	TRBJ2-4	CASSLDGGHGGNIQYF
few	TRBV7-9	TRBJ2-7	CASSRRTSGRNEQYF
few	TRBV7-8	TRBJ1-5	CASSRGGNQPQHF
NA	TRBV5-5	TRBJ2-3	CASSVRLADTQYF
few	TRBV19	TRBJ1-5	CASSNRNQPQHF